The 30 T cell receptor beta chains reported below all come from one sample, sequenced in a study of cytomegalovirus exposure and HLA in healthy donors. The PCR was carried out with 60 Vbeta primers and 13 Jbeta primers. Assay used: immunoSEQ multiplex PCR; TCRdb lists only in-frame clones, some missing. The sample records under 300,000 clones, roughly 86% being singletons. Source material: PBMCs. The receptors here all came from a woman aged 40 to 49 in good health and CMV-seropositive.

The chain joins TRBV4-2 to TRBJ2-1; 9 nucleotides match TRBD2. The CDR3 runs to 16 residues. V was clipped by 0 bases and J by 9 bases; unmatched bases: 9. Germline-derived CDR1 and CDR2 are LGHNA and YNFKEQ. The CDR3 DNA is TGTGCCAGCAGCCAAGATTGGATAGCGGGAGTTCGTGAGCAGTTCTTC. Translated, it gives CASSQDWIAGVREQFF.

V gene TRBV18 combines with J gene TRBJ1-1; 9 positions match TRBD1. The CDR3 runs 13 residues. With 3 bases clipped from V and 4 bases from J, the junction kept 0 bases outside the gene matches. Looked up from germline, CDR1 is KGHSH and CDR2 is LQKENI. The CDR3 sequence is CASSPDRGTEAFF. As DNA, the CDR3 is TGTGCCAGCTCACCGGACAGGGGCACTGAAGCTTTCTTT. Full variable domain (rest looked up from reference TRBV18 and TRBJ1-1): NAGVMQNPRHLVRRRGQEARLRCSPMKGHSHVYWYRQLPEEGLKFMVYLQKENIIDESGMPKERFSAEFPKEGPSILRIQQVVRGDSAAYFCASSPDRGTEAFFGQGTRLTVV.

With regard to this clone: One end of the junction is discordant with germline, which a read error may explain. This rearrangement joins TRBV7-9 to TRBJ2-5; D not certain. Germline V lookup: CDR1 SEHNR, CDR2 FQNEAQ (reference sequence). The length of the CDR3 is 11 residues. Written as DNA, the CDR3 is TGTTCCAGCAGCACTTTTGAGACCCAGTACTTC. It specifies CSSSTFETQYF.

V usage is TRBV5-4 and J usage is TRBJ1-4; possibly TRBD1 for D (5 bases). Germline CDR1 SGHNT, CDR2 YYREEE (reference sequence). The length of the CDR3 is 14 residues. Between the trimmed V and J ends, which lost 2 bases and 7 bases, there was a span of 12 bases. CDR3 region: CASSLGVSSEKLFF. DNA of the CDR3: TGTGCCAGCAGCTTAGGGGTATCGAGTGAAAAACTGTTTTTT.

V is TRBV7-9 and J is TRBJ2-3; 7 nucleotides align to TRBD1. The V segment lost 4 bases and the J segment 2 bases; nucleotides outside the gene matches: 3. This CDR3 spans 14 amino acids. The germline gives CDR1 SEHNR, CDR2 FQNEAQ (reference sequence). CDR3 loop: CASSSTGVTDTQYF. The CDR3 nucleotides read TGTGCCAGCAGCTCCACAGGGGTCACAGATACGCAGTATTTT.

V usage is TRBV19 and J usage is TRBJ1-2; perhaps TRBD1 as D (6 bases). CDR3 length: 14 amino acids. Deletions cut 3 bases from V and 3 bases from J, with 11 bases between. Looked up from germline, CDR1 is LNHDA and CDR2 is SQIVND (reference sequence). The CDR3 DNA follows: TGTGCCAGTAGTATCGCGGGGGCGGACTATGGCTACACCTTC. Its protein is CASSIAGADYGYTF.

This rearrangement joins TRBV5-4 to TRBJ2-5; the match to TRBD2 covers 13 bases. The CDR3 is 16 residues long. Germline CDR1 is SGHNT and CDR2 is YYREEE (reference sequence). The ends lost 2 bases at V and 5 bases at J; junction bases unmatched: 6. The CDR3 nucleotides are TGTGCCAGCAGCTTAACCGGGACTAGCGGGGTTGAGACCCAGTACTTC. This sequence encodes CASSLTGTSGVETQYF.

The rearrangement uses TRBV4-2 and TRBJ1-5; D is possibly TRBD1 (5 bases). Germline V CDR1 and CDR2: LGHNA, YNFKEQ. CDR3 length equals 17 residues. V lost 0 bases and J lost 6, with 18 bases in between. The CDR3 protein is CASSQDGAGGSGQPQHF. CDR3 coding DNA: TGTGCCAGCAGCCAAGATGGGGCTGGGGGGTCGGGTCAGCCCCAGCATTTT.

J is TRBJ2-1 and V is TRBV4-3, with D possibly being TRBD1 (5 bases). Germline CDR1 LGHNA, CDR2 YSLEER. The CDR3 is 13 amino acids. Trimming removed 0 bases from V and 10 bases from J, with 10 bases in between. The CDR3 bases are TGCGCCAGCAGCCAAGATTCAGGGTGGGAGCAGTTCTTC. It encodes CASSQDSGWEQFF.

The chain combines TRBV15 with TRBJ1-1; D may be TRBD1 (5 bases). The germline gives CDR1 LNHNV, CDR2 YYDKDF (reference sequence). CDR3 length equals 16 residues. Between the trimmed V and J ends, which lost 0 bases and 3 bases, there was a span of 14 bases. The CDR3 protein is CATSRDRSTGDTEAFF. CDR3 DNA sequence: TGTGCCACCAGCAGAGATAGATCCACGGGGGACACTGAAGCTTTCTTT.

The genes are TRBV28 and TRBJ2-1; D may be TRBD1 (6 bases). CDR1 is MDHEN and CDR2 is SYDVKM in the germline V gene. Trimming took off 6 bases at V and 8 bases at J, with 32 bases between the two ends. CDR3 length: 19 residues. CDR3 in amino acids: CASRSYGARGNGLIYEQFF. The CDR3 DNA follows: TGTGCCAGCAGATCATATGGGGCAAGGGGGAATGGGTTAATCTATGAGCAGTTCTTC.

The rearrangement uses TRBV4-3 and TRBJ2-3; D may be TRBD1 (5 bases). This CDR3 spans 15 amino acids. Germline assignment: CDR1 LGHNA and CDR2 YSLEER. V was shortened by 1 base and J by 3 bases, with 11 bases between the two germline ends. The chain's CDR3 is CASSQGSRDTDTQYF. The CDR3 DNA is TGCGCCAGCAGCCAAGGAAGCAGGGATACAGATACGCAGTATTTT.

The V call is TRBV29-1, the J call TRBJ2-7; weak D call: TRBD2 (6 bases). V dropped 4 bases and J dropped 1 base, with 17 bases sitting between them. The CDR3 runs to 15 residues. From germline, CDR1 is SQVTM and CDR2 ANQGSEA. The DNA for the CDR3 is TGCAGCGTTGTGGGGGGTGGGACGTTATCCTACGAGCAGTACTTC. The encoded protein is CSVVGGGTLSYEQYF.

J is TRBJ2-1 and V is TRBV27; no clear D gene. Trimming pared 5 bases from V and 4 bases from J, leaving 12 bases between. Germline loops: CDR1 MNHEY, CDR2 SMNVEV (reference sequence). CDR3 length equals 14 residues. In DNA form, the CDR3 reads TGTGCCAGCAGTCGAACCCACTCGTACAATGAGCAGTTCTTC. Its translation: CASSRTHSYNEQFF.

This chain joins TRBV2 and TRBJ2-7; 9 nucleotides line up with TRBD2. This CDR3 has 14 residues. V trimming: 3 bases; J trimming: 6 bases; junction bases outside the gene matches: 6. CDR1 is SNHLY, CDR2 FYNNEI, per germline. The CDR3 coding sequence is TGTGCCAGCAGTGAGGAGCGGGAGGTCACCGAGCAGTACTTC. It specifies CASSEEREVTEQYF.

The chain uses TRBV7-9 and TRBJ2-7, with 9 bases fitting TRBD1. The CDR3 consists of 19 residues. Looked up from germline, CDR1 is SEHNR and CDR2 is FQNEAQ (reference sequence). V dropped 1 base and J dropped 2; count of bases not matched to a gene: 15. CDR3 sequence: CASSLEGQGIQRGAYEQYF. CDR3 DNA: TGTGCCAGCAGCTTAGAGGGACAGGGAATTCAAAGGGGGGCCTACGAGCAGTACTTC.

This chain connects TRBV30 to TRBJ1-2, with TRBD1 identical over 10 bases. CDR1 and CDR2 (germline): GTSNPN, SVGIG (reference sequence). V shed 5 bases and J 3 bases; nucleotides not matched to a gene: 6. The CDR3 sequence is 14 residues long. DNA for the CDR3: TGTGCCTGGGTAAGGGACAGGGGTCACTATGGCTACACCTTC. As protein: CAWVRDRGHYGYTF.

The chain links TRBV14 to TRBJ2-7; 7 nucleotides align to TRBD2. Germline CDR1 is SGHDN and CDR2 is FVKESK. The trim removed 6 bases at V and 2 bases at J, leaving 10 bases unmatched. The CDR3 totals 15 residues. The chain's CDR3 is CASSRGGTRPYEQYF. The DNA of the CDR3 is TGTGCCAGCAGTCGCGGGGGAACACGACCCTACGAGCAGTACTTC. The variable domain in full, with the rest retrieved from reference TRBV14 and TRBJ2-7, is EAGVTQFPSHSVIEKGQTVTLRCDPISGHDNLYWYRRVMGKEIKFLLHFVKESKQDESGMPNNRFLAERTGGTYSTLKVQPAELEDSGVYFCASSRGGTRPYEQYFGPGTRLTVT.

This chain uses TRBV19 with TRBJ2-2; no reliable D call. The V gene lost 4 bases and the J gene lost 1 base, with 10 bases spanning the gap. This CDR3 comprises 15 residues. The V gene's germline CDR1 is LNHDA and CDR2 SQIVND (reference sequence). The CDR3, as DNA: TGTGCCAGTAGTACTCCGTCGAGGAACACCGGGGAGCTGTTTTTT. This encodes CASSTPSRNTGELFF.

The rearrangement uses TRBV4-1 and TRBJ2-5; D ambiguous. Germline assignment: CDR1 MGHRA and CDR2 YSYEKL. Deletions cut 0 bases from V and 6 bases from J, with 14 bases between. The CDR3 contains 15 residues. In DNA form, the CDR3 reads TGCGCCAGCAGCCAAGATCTAGTTGGTTTGCAGACCCAGTACTTC. It encodes CASSQDLVGLQTQYF.

V is TRBV7-3 and J is TRBJ1-2; no definite D call. V lost 5 bases, J lost 2 bases, and 18 bases lay in between. Germline lookup yields CDR1 SGHTA and CDR2 FQGTGA. This CDR3 has 16 amino acids. In nucleotides, the CDR3 is TGTGCCAGCAGCCAGGCAGGCGGGCTTCAAAACTATGGCTACACCTTC. This codes for CASSQAGGLQNYGYTF.

The V gene is TRBV27, the J gene TRBJ2-7, with 7 bases that match TRBD1. Trimming cost V 5 bases and J 3 bases; bases outside gene matches: 10. The CDR3 runs to 15 residues. Germline CDR1 reads MNHEY; CDR2 reads SMNVEV (reference sequence). CDR3 amino acids: CASSTTGVYHYEQYF. The CDR3 DNA reads TGTGCCAGCAGTACAACAGGGGTCTACCACTACGAGCAGTACTTC.

The rearrangement links TRBV5-6 to TRBJ2-2; the D is unclear. The length of the CDR3 is 15 residues. Germline V gene sequence: CDR1 SGHDT, CDR2 YYEEEE. Deletions cut 4 bases from V and 5 bases from J, with 15 bases between. The CDR3 here is CASSQRLIGTGELFF. The CDR3 coding sequence is TGTGCCAGCAGCCAGCGTCTTATTGGTACCGGGGAGCTGTTTTTT.

The chain combines TRBV14 with TRBJ2-2, with D possibly matching TRBD1 (6 bases). Germline V gene data show CDR1 as SGHDN and CDR2 as FVKESK. V was clipped by 0 bases and J by 0 bases, with 17 bases between them. This CDR3 spans 19 amino acids. The chain's CDR3 is CASSQDGRRGLANTGELFF. The DNA for the CDR3 is TGTGCCAGCAGCCAAGATGGGCGCAGGGGTCTGGCGAACACCGGGGAGCTGTTTTTT.

The gene calls are TRBV28 and TRBJ2-3; perhaps TRBD2 as D (6 bases). The V end lost 2 bases, the J end lost 6 bases, and 9 bases lay between the germline ends. The length of the CDR3 is 13 residues. Germline V gene data show CDR1 as MDHEN and CDR2 as SYDVKM. CDR3 protein: CASSLPSVDTQYF. DNA for the CDR3: TGTGCCAGCAGTTTACCTAGCGTGGATACGCAGTATTTT.

The sample holds one count of this clone. This chain joins TRBV27 and TRBJ2-7; 8 nucleotides match TRBD2. J was trimmed by 1 base and V by 3 bases; bases with no gene match: 8. The CDR3 has 16 residues. Per germline, CDR1 MNHEY and CDR2 SMNVEV (reference sequence). The CDR3 nucleotides read TGTGCCAGCAGTTTGTCGGCCACTAGCGGATCCTACGAGCAGTACTTC. Translating it yields CASSLSATSGSYEQYF.

This sequence joins TRBV5-6 and TRBJ1-2, with a possible D match to TRBD1 (6 bases). The CDR3 totals 16 residues. Trimming removed 3 bases at V and 4 bases at J, with 19 bases between. CDR1 and CDR2 from the germline V gene are SGHDT and YYEEEE. Here the CDR3 reads CASSSSLRGLGYGYTF. CDR3 DNA: TGTGCCAGCAGCTCGAGCTTGCGGGGGCTAGGCTATGGCTACACCTTC.

The rearrangement links TRBV7-2 to TRBJ1-1; D remains unclear. This CDR3 has 14 amino acids. Deletions cut 3 bases from V and 1 base from J, with 9 bases between. Per germline, CDR1 SGHTA and CDR2 FQGNSA. CDR3 coding DNA: TGTGCCAGCAGCTTTAGAGGTGGGAACACTGAAGCTTTCTTT. It is translated as CASSFRGGNTEAFF.

The chain is built from TRBV11-3 and TRBJ2-1; D uncertain. Looked up from germline, CDR1 is SGHNT and CDR2 is YENEEA. The CDR3 sequence is 15 residues long. Between the trimmed V and J ends, which lost 5 bases and 5 bases, there was a span of 16 bases. The CDR3, as DNA: TGTGCCAGCAGCCTCTTAGGTGCGGCTGACAATGAGCAGTTCTTC. Translation gives CASSLLGAADNEQFF.

The chain couples TRBV11-1 to TRBJ2-2, with 9 bases aligning to TRBD1. From germline, CDR1 is SGHAT and CDR2 FQDESV (reference sequence). The junction had 6 bases not matched to a gene; V was cut back by 4 bases and J by 6 bases. This CDR3 spans 15 amino acids. The CDR3 here is CASSWYGQGSGELFF. The CDR3 coding sequence is TGTGCCAGCAGCTGGTATGGACAGGGGTCCGGGGAGCTGTTTTTT.